These T cell receptor beta chains were read from a single sample in a study of T cells after yellow fever vaccination. Each CDR3 protein is one row after TCRdb ran MiXCR on the 5' RACE reads. The sample shows hundreds of thousands of distinct CDR3 sequences, about 9.5% of them seen only once. Material: PBMCs, obtained on the day of the first yellow fever vaccination. The origin of the receptors is a man younger than 35 who received the YFV17D yellow fever vaccine. Each CDR3 is given with its conserved first and last residue. D genes are given only for firm matches. The size field is filled for only some rows; it gives once, few, many or a size class.

d_call	v_call	j_call	clone_size	cdr3_nt	cdr3_aa
TRBD1	TRBV9	TRBJ1-2	many	TGTGCCAGCAGCTACGGGACAGGGGGCACTGGCTACACCTTC	CASSYGTGGTGYTF
TRBD1	TRBV2	TRBJ1-5	few	TGTGCCAGCCAGGACAGGGTGAGCAATCAGCCCCAGCATTTT	CASQDRVSNQPQHF
NA	TRBV10-2	TRBJ1-3	few	TGCGCCAGCAGTGAGGGACCCTCTGGAAACACCATATATTTT	CASSEGPSGNTIYF
TRBD1	TRBV11-2	TRBJ2-2	NA	TGTGCCAGCAGTCCCGGGACAGGGGATGGCGGGGAGCTGTTTTTT	CASSPGTGDGGELFF
NA	TRBV29-1	TRBJ1-5	many	TGCACCCCCCCCCCTTCCACCCGATGGGGCAATCAGCCCCAGCATTTT	CTPPPSTRWGNQPQHF
TRBD1	TRBV12-3/TRBV12-4	TRBJ1-1	many	TGTGCCAGCAGTTCACAGGGGGCGGCTTTCTTT	CASSSQGAAFF
NA	TRBV7-9	TRBJ1-5	NA	TGTGCCAGCAGCTGGGGAGGGTTTGATCAGCCCCAGCATTTT	CASSWGGFDQPQHF
TRBD2	TRBV10-3	TRBJ2-2	many	TGTGCCATCAGTGAGTCGAGCGGGAGCTTTCGCGTCGAACTGTCCCCTGGGGAGCTGTTTTTT	CAISESSGSFRVELSPGELFF
NA	TRBV7-2	TRBJ1-2	NA	TGTGCCAGCACCCCTACCCCCCAGAATGGCTACACCTTC	CASTPTPQNGYTF
NA	TRBV20-1	TRBJ1-1	few	TGCAGTGCTTTTGACGCGAACACTGAAGCTTTCTTT	CSAFDANTEAFF
NA	TRBV2	TRBJ2-5	few	TGTGCCAGCAGTGAAGGTCGGGAGACCCAGTACTTC	CASSEGRETQYF
NA	TRBV3-1	TRBJ2-7	NA	TGTGCCAGCAGTGCGGGCCATATCTCCTACGAGCAGTACTTC	CASSAGHISYEQYF
TRBD2	TRBV6-5	TRBJ2-3	many	TGTGCCAGCACTTATAGCGGGGTCAGCACAGATACGCAGTATTTT	CASTYSGVSTDTQYF
NA	TRBV12-3/TRBV12-4	TRBJ1-4	few	TGTGCCAGCAGTTTGGGGCGGGTCGGCGGAGGTCTGTTTTTT	CASSLGRVGGGLFF
TRBD1	TRBV5-1	TRBJ2-1	few	TGCGCCAGCAGCTGGACAGGGGGTCATGAGCAGTTCTTC	CASSWTGGHEQFF
NA	TRBV4-2	TRBJ2-1	NA	TGTGCCAGCAGCCCCGAGCGCCGGTACAATGAGCAGTTCTTC	CASSPERRYNEQFF
TRBD1	TRBV5-4	TRBJ2-1	few	TGTGCCAGCAGTCTTATACAGGGGAATGAGCAGTTCTTC	CASSLIQGNEQFF
NA	TRBV27	TRBJ2-1	NA	TGTGCTTCGGGGGCCATGAGCTCCTACAATGAGCAGTTCTTC	CASGAMSSYNEQFF
NA	TRBV5-1	TRBJ1-5	few	TGCGCCAGCAGCTTGTCAGGGGATAGCAATCAGCCCCAGCATTTT	CASSLSGDSNQPQHF
NA	TRBV4-2	TRBJ2-1	NA	TGTGCCAGCAGCCAAGAACCCAGGGTCGATGAGCAGTTCTTC	CASSQEPRVDEQFF
TRBD1	TRBV6-5	TRBJ1-2	NA	TGTGCCAGCAGTTACTGGACAGGGGGCATTGGCTATGGCTACACCTTC	CASSYWTGGIGYGYTF
TRBD1	TRBV6-6	TRBJ1-1	few	TGTGCCAGCGGGGGACAGGCGAACACTGAAGCTTTCTTT	CASGGQANTEAFF
TRBD2	TRBV30	TRBJ2-3	NA	TGTGCCTGGAGTTTGGCGGGGGGGCTACGGACGCAGTATTTT	CAWSLAGGLRTQYF
TRBD1	TRBV20-1	TRBJ2-1	NA	TGCAGTGCTCGGGACAGTAATTTAAGAGTCTCCTACAATGAGCAGTTCTTC	CSARDSNLRVSYNEQFF
TRBD1	TRBV19	TRBJ1-6	NA	TGTGCCAGTAGTATTACGGGACAGGGCTCACCCCTCCACTTT	CASSITGQGSPLHF
NA	TRBV7-2	TRBJ1-5	many	TGTGCCAGCAGCTTTACAAGGAATCAGCCCCAGCATTTT	CASSFTRNQPQHF
NA	TRBV5-1	TRBJ1-1	NA	TGCGCCAGCAGCTTGGTTGGACAGCCGAACACTGAAGCTTTCTTT	CASSLVGQPNTEAFF
NA	TRBV6-2/TRBV6-3	TRBJ1-1	few	TGTGCCAGCAGTTACTTGCCGGCAGGAAGGAACACTGAAGCTTTCTTT	CASSYLPAGRNTEAFF
TRBD1	TRBV23-1	TRBJ2-4	few	TGCGCCAGCAGTCATTACGGGACAGGGGCCATTCAGTACTTC	CASSHYGTGAIQYF
NA	TRBV5-1	TRBJ2-2	many	TGCGCCAGCAGCTGGACGGTATCGAACACCGGGGAGCTGTTTTTT	CASSWTVSNTGELFF
NA	TRBV11-2	TRBJ1-2	NA	TGTGCCAGCAGCCCCTCGGGAATTAACTATGGCTACACCTTC	CASSPSGINYGYTF
NA	TRBV5-1	TRBJ1-3	many	TGCGCCAGCAGCCTAATCGGGAGCTCTGGAAACACCATATATTTT	CASSLIGSSGNTIYF
NA	TRBV9	TRBJ2-5	few	TGTGCCAGCAGCGTAGTGTCGGCGTCAGAGACCCAGTACTTC	CASSVVSASETQYF
TRBD2	TRBV4-3	TRBJ2-1	many	TGCGCCAGCAGCCAAGATCAAGTTTCGGGGGGGCCGAGGAATGAGCAGTTCTTC	CASSQDQVSGGPRNEQFF
NA	TRBV9	TRBJ2-2	NA	TGTGCCAGCAGCTTTTTCCAGGGAACCGGGGAGCTGTTTTTT	CASSFFQGTGELFF
NA	TRBV6-5	TRBJ2-5	many	TGTGCCAGCAGTTATGCTCTAGGGGCGAGGAAAGAGACCCAGTACTTC	CASSYALGARKETQYF
NA	TRBV7-2	TRBJ2-5	many	TGTGCCAGCAGCTTCCTAGTCCAGGAGACCCAGTACTTC	CASSFLVQETQYF
TRBD1	TRBV12-3/TRBV12-4	TRBJ2-2	NA	TGTGCCAGCAGCCGACAGGGGCCCCGGAACACCGGGGAGCTGTTTTTT	CASSRQGPRNTGELFF
NA	TRBV12-3/TRBV12-4	TRBJ2-5	NA	TGTGCCAGCAGCATAGGTCAGGGGTCGATGGAGACCCAGTACTTC	CASSIGQGSMETQYF
NA	TRBV12-3/TRBV12-4	TRBJ2-1	NA	TGTGCCAGCAGTGTTTGGAGGCGGGGGCACCCCAATGAGCAGTTCTTC	CASSVWRRGHPNEQFF
NA	TRBV7-9	TRBJ1-1	NA	TGTGCCAGCAGCTTAGACGGGGGGACTGAAGCTTTCTTT	CASSLDGGTEAFF
NA	TRBV2	TRBJ2-4	NA	TGTGCCAGCAGGAGAGGGGACTTGCCCAAAAACATTCAGTACTTC	CASRRGDLPKNIQYF
NA	TRBV15	TRBJ1-5	many	TGTGCCACCAGCAGAGATTCGGAACAGCCCCAGCATTTT	CATSRDSEQPQHF
NA	TRBV18	TRBJ2-2	few	TGTGCCAGCTCTCCGGACGCAACGAACACCGGGGAGCTGTTTTTT	CASSPDATNTGELFF